This T cell receptor (beta chain) was sequenced during a study of regulatory T cells in long-lasting Graves disease. This clonotype was recorded many times. Its target is unknown. Regarding time point: newly diagnosed GD, antithyroid drugs for less than 3 months. Researchers made the TCR library from RNA that was extracted from PBMCs. In each case, Graves' disease was diagnosed per American Thyroid Association guidelines. Assembly of TCR beta libraries relied on iRepertoire HTBI primers together with Arm-PCR of CDR3 regions. TCRdb recomputed calls from the multiplex PCR reads with MiXCR, one row per CDR3 protein. The sample holds over 200,000 distinct CDR3 sequences, around 17% seen once. Trimming removed 6 bases from V and 4 bases from J, with 7 bases in between. The germline V gene encodes CDR1 MDHEN and CDR2 SYDVKM. The CDR3 extends over 12 amino acids. Study findings and constraints: The study examined only peripheral blood, not thyroid tissue. Persistent disease exhibited a predilection for TRBV28, TRBJ1-2 and TRBJ2-5. The number of shared public clonotypes was higher in persistent patients (roughly 2,800) than new patients (966).

The sequencing used peripheral blood mononuclear cells (PBMCs), collected at new diagnosis, from a patient treated with antithyroid drugs. This receptor was obtained from a female donor with Graves disease. This chain links TRBV28 with TRBJ2-4; unclear D gene. The CDR3 is CASSKRKNIQYF. CDR3 coding DNA: TGTGCCAGCAGCAAGAGGAAAAACATTCAGTACTTC.